A selection of T cell receptor beta chains follows, all from one sample in a study of blood T cells in healthy people across ages. TCRdb re-derived calls from the 5' RACE reads in MiXCR, one entry per CDR3 protein. This sample has some 940,000 distinct CDR3 sequences; about 27% occur once, and the top ten carry approximately 10%. The sample was also linked to a second study, of T cells of mothers and their children.

Sequencing was carried out using blood. The receptor source for this set is a woman in her forties in good health. The CDR3 runs from the conserved cysteine through the conserved F or W. A D gene is named only where the DNA matches it firmly. Clone size, where shown, is once, few, many, or a class for clones that have expanded.

v_call	clone_size	d_call	j_call	cdr3_aa	cdr3_nt
TRBV7-2	many	TRBD2	TRBJ2-1	CASSLAGGGSNRQFF	TGTGCCAGCAGCTTAGCCGGGGGGGGCTCTAACCGGCAGTTCTTC
TRBV20-1	many	NA	TRBJ2-3	CSASPVFSTDTQYF	TGCAGTGCTAGTCCCGTCTTCAGCACAGATACGCAGTATTTT
TRBV19	NA	TRBD1	TRBJ2-1	CASSISTGSSYNEQFF	TGTGCCAGTAGTATTTCGACAGGGAGCTCCTACAATGAGCAGTTCTTC
TRBV12-3/TRBV12-4	NA	NA	TRBJ1-2	CASTNNYGYTF	TGTGCCAGCACCAACAACTATGGCTACACCTTC
TRBV20-1	NA	NA	TRBJ2-6	CSAGGTVAHPGANVLTF	TGCAGTGCTGGAGGAACCGTCGCTCACCCCGGGGCCAACGTCCTGACTTTC
TRBV20-1	NA	NA	TRBJ1-5	CSARDSQPQHF	TGCAGTGCTAGAGATTCTCAGCCCCAGCATTTT
TRBV2	many	NA	TRBJ2-5	CASSQLEGETQYF	TGTGCCAGCAGTCAACTAGAAGGAGAGACCCAGTACTTC
TRBV7-2	NA	NA	TRBJ1-3	CASSMGWGPGNTIYF	TGTGCCAGCAGCATGGGGTGGGGACCTGGAAACACCATATATTTT
TRBV7-9	NA	TRBD2	TRBJ2-7	CASSPRTSGGTSYEQYF	TGTGCCAGCAGCCCTCGGACTAGCGGGGGGACCTCCTACGAGCAGTACTTC
TRBV19	NA	TRBD1	TRBJ1-5	CASSDTGKGGYQPQHF	TGTGCCAGTAGTGATACAGGGAAAGGGGGCTATCAGCCCCAGCATTTT
TRBV6-6	NA	NA	TRBJ2-3	CASSYLGPLADTQYF	TGTGCCAGCAGTTACTTGGGCCCTCTGGCAGATACGCAGTATTTT
TRBV4-1	few	NA	TRBJ1-6	CASSTGSNSPLHF	TGCGCCAGCAGCACAGGGAGCAATTCACCCCTCCACTTT
TRBV4-1	few	NA	TRBJ1-1	CASSQVAWGTEAFF	TGCGCCAGCAGCCAAGTGGCGTGGGGCACTGAAGCTTTCTTT
TRBV3-1	few	NA	TRBJ1-2	CASSQGGTTQGINYGYTF	TGTGCCAGCAGCCAAGGGGGGACAACCCAGGGAATTAACTATGGCTACACCTTC
TRBV10-3	NA	NA	TRBJ2-2	CATGTVLTGELFF	TGTGCCACCGGGACGGTGTTGACCGGGGAGCTGTTTTTT
TRBV20-1	many	NA	TRBJ2-7	CSARDIRSAGEQYF	TGCAGTGCTAGAGATATCCGCTCTGCGGGGGAGCAGTACTTC
TRBV9	NA	NA	TRBJ2-1	CASSVVDKYNEQFF	TGTGCCAGCAGCGTAGTCGACAAATACAATGAGCAGTTCTTC